The 16 T cell receptor beta chains below were found in one sample sequenced in a study of T cells after posttransplantation cyclophosphamide. The table came from immunoSEQ multiplex PCR; TCRdb's copy has only in-frame clones and leaves some out. The data show approximately 41,000 clones, with none appearing a single time. Material for sequencing was PBMCs. The receptors stem from a man aged 45-65 years in good health, CMV-negative, and a related stem cell transplant donor.

This clone turned up a few times. Other DNA variants within this sample encode the same CDR3. The chain uses TRBV18 and TRBJ2-5, with 9 bases matching TRBD1. The junction had 3 bases not matched to a gene; V was cut back by 3 bases and J by 1 base. This CDR3 comprises 15 residues. The germline V gene encodes CDR1 KGHSH and CDR2 LQKENI. CDR3 nucleotide sequence: TGTGCCAGCTCACCGAAGACAGGGGGCCAAGAGACCCAGTACTTC. Its translation: CASSPKTGGQETQYF. Variable domain in full (rest from reference TRBV18 and TRBJ2-5): NAGVMQNPRHLVRRRGQEARLRCSPMKGHSHVYWYRQLPEEGLKFMVYLQKENIIDESGMPKERFSAEFPKEGPSILRIQQVVRGDSAAYFCASSPKTGGQETQYFGPGTRLLVL.

This clone was observed at least ten times. This chain connects TRBV27 to TRBJ2-7; the D gene is possibly TRBD2 (6 bases). Per germline, CDR1 MNHEY and CDR2 SMNVEV (reference sequence). The V end was cut by 1 base, the J end by 5 bases, with 21 bases between. This CDR3 is 17 amino acids long. The CDR3 is CASSLYGPDGGTHEQYF. CDR3 in DNA: TGTGCCAGCAGTTTATACGGACCCGATGGGGGGACCCACGAGCAGTACTTC.

This clone was counted at least ten times. The V call is TRBV14, the J call TRBJ2-1; D ambiguous. The CDR3 is 15 amino acids. CDR1 SGHDN and CDR2 FVKESK come from the germline V gene. V was pared by 2 bases and J by 2 bases, with 10 bases between. CDR3 coding DNA: TGTGCCAGCAGCCAAACGGGTTCGCCCTACAATGAGCAGTTCTTC. Its protein is CASSQTGSPYNEQFF.

This clone was recorded at least ten times. This chain uses TRBV18 with TRBJ1-5; 12 bases are shared with TRBD1. From germline, CDR1 is KGHSH and CDR2 LQKENI. The V segment lost 2 bases and the J segment 5 bases; nucleotides outside the gene matches: 4. This CDR3 comprises 16 residues. CDR3 residues: CASSPRDRGRDQPQHF. The CDR3 DNA reads as TGTGCCAGCTCACCAAGGGACAGGGGGCGAGATCAGCCCCAGCATTTT.

There are many counts of this clone. The chain employs TRBV15 and TRBJ1-1; no clear D. This CDR3 is 14 amino acids long. Germline V gives CDR1 LNHNV, CDR2 YYDKDF (reference sequence). V was shortened by 6 bases and J by 5 bases, with 16 bases between the two germline ends. The CDR3 DNA follows: TGTGCCACCAGAACGACATTTTATTTAACTGAAGCTTTCTTT. This sequence encodes CATRTTFYLTEAFF. The full variable domain, completed using reference TRBV15 and TRBJ1-1, is DAMVIQNPRYQVTQFGKPVTLSCSQTLNHNVMYWYQQKSSQAPKLLFHYYDKDFNNEADTPDNFQSRRPNTSFCFLDIRSPGLGDTAMYLCATRTTFYLTEAFFGQGTRLTVV.

This clone was counted many times. The chain is built from TRBV28 and TRBJ1-2; 11 positions match TRBD1. Per the germline V gene, CDR1 is MDHEN and CDR2 is SYDVKM. The CDR3 sequence is 14 residues long. Trimming took 5 bases from V and 5 from J; bases not matched to a gene: 4. DNA of the CDR3: TGTGCCAGCAGTACCGGGACAGGGGGGTATGGCTACACCTTC. Amino acid sequence: CASSTGTGGYGYTF.

This clone was seen many times. V is TRBV19 and J is TRBJ1-5; maybe TRBD1 (5 bases). CDR3 size: 16 residues. The germline V and J ends were trimmed by 4 bases and 7 bases, with 20 bases remaining between them. Germline CDR1 and CDR2: LNHDA and SQIVND (reference sequence). The CDR3 sequence: CASSRGGTEESQPQHF. The DNA of the CDR3 is TGTGCCAGTAGTAGGGGGGGGACGGAGGAAAGCCAGCCCCAGCATTTT. Drawing the rest from reference TRBV19 and TRBJ1-5, the complete variable domain is DGGITQSPKYLFRKEGQNVTLSCEQNLNHDAMYWYRQDPGQGLRLIYYSQIVNDFQKGDIAEGYSVSREKKESFPLTVTSAQKNPTAFYLCASSRGGTEESQPQHFGDGTRLSIL.

Ten or more counts support this clone. J is TRBJ2-3 and V is TRBV10-3; 7 bases match TRBD2. Germline-derived CDR1 and CDR2 are ENHRY and SYGVKD. J was trimmed by 3 bases and V by 8 bases; bases with no gene match: 8. This CDR3 has 14 residues. This CDR3 reads CAIGSGTGTDTQYF. As DNA, the CDR3 is TGTGCCATCGGAAGCGGGACGGGGACAGATACGCAGTATTTT.

This clone was detected a few times. This chain joins TRBV9 and TRBJ1-4; weak D call: TRBD1 (5 bases). Germline V gives CDR1 SGDLS, CDR2 YYNGEE. V lost 0 bases and J lost 4, with 13 bases in between. The CDR3 is 16 residues long. The CDR3 loop reads CASSVAGGTHNEKLFF. CDR3 bases: TGTGCCAGCAGCGTAGCGGGGGGAACCCATAATGAAAAACTGTTTTTT.

This clone came up many times. V gene TRBV5-3 combines with J gene TRBJ2-7, with D possibly being TRBD1 (5 bases). TRBV5-3 carries the ORF label, with uncertain function. The germline V and J ends were trimmed by 1 base and 1 base, with 12 bases remaining between them. The CDR3 has 15 residues. The chain's CDR3 is CARSLFAGRSYEQYF. The DNA for the CDR3 is TGTGCCAGAAGCTTGTTCGCAGGGCGGTCCTACGAGCAGTACTTC.

This clone showed up many times. V and J are TRBV6-5 and TRBJ2-7; D unclear. CDR1 and CDR2 (germline): MNHEY, SVGAGI. V lost 0 bases to trimming and J lost 0 bases, with 12 bases between them. The CDR3 is made up of 16 amino acids. The DNA for the CDR3 is TGTGCCAGCAGTTACTCGGGCCTCCAAACCTCCTACGAGCAGTACTTC. Amino acids: CASSYSGLQTSYEQYF.

This clone was recorded at least ten times. The chain employs TRBV21-1 and TRBJ1-1. TRBV21-1 is a pseudogene segment. The CDR3 has 17 residues. DNA of the CDR3: TGTGCCAGCAGCAAAGGGAGCTGGAAGGATCCCAACACTGAAGCTTTCTTT. This codes for CASSKGSWKDPNTEAFF.

In its sample, this clone was seen many times. V and J are TRBV5-4 and TRBJ1-1, with 7 positions matching TRBD1. V trimming: 2 bases; J trimming: 8 bases; junction bases outside the gene matches: 12. Looked up from germline, CDR1 is SGHNT and CDR2 is YYREEE (reference sequence). This CDR3 has 15 amino acids. CDR3 in DNA: TGTGCCAGCAGCTTAGCCGGGAATCAAGGGGGCGAAGCTTTCTTT. Its translation is CASSLAGNQGGEAFF.

This clone was observed at least ten times. The chain couples TRBV5-5 to TRBJ2-7; D is uncertain. V dropped 0 bases and J dropped 1 base, with 5 bases sitting between them. CDR1 and CDR2 from the germline V gene are SGHKS and YYEKEE (reference sequence). The CDR3 consists of 13 residues. The CDR3 loop reads CASSLGQSYEQYF. CDR3 coding DNA: TGTGCCAGCAGCTTGGGTCAGTCCTACGAGCAGTACTTC.

In its sample, this clone was seen many times. The chain is built from TRBV2 and TRBJ1-2; D unclear. V lost 6 bases and J lost 0, with 14 bases in between. The V gene's germline CDR1 is SNHLY and CDR2 FYNNEI. CDR3 length: 15 amino acids. CDR3 nucleotide sequence: TGTGCCAGCAGCCTGACACAGCAACCTAACTATGGCTACACCTTC. This translates into CASSLTQQPNYGYTF. Variable domain in full (rest from reference TRBV2 and TRBJ1-2): EPEVTQTPSHQVTQMGQEVILRCVPISNHLYFYWYRQILGQKVEFLVSFYNNEISEKSEIFDDQFSVERPDGSNFTLKIRSTKLEDSAMYFCASSLTQQPNYGYTFGSGTRLTVV.

This clone occurred many times. The chain uses TRBV6-5 and TRBJ2-7; TRBD2 matches at 8 bases. The trim removed 5 bases at V and 2 bases at J, leaving 8 bases unmatched. Germline CDR1 is MNHEY and CDR2 is SVGAGI. The CDR3 length is 15 residues. CDR3 DNA: TGTGCCAGCAGTAACCAAGCGGGAGCTGCCTACGAGCAGTACTTC. It specifies CASSNQAGAAYEQYF.